These 11 T cell receptor beta chains share one sample of origin, sequenced in a study of blood T cell repertoires in COVID-19. The assay was immunoSEQ multiplex PCR, and TCRdb's table has in-frame clones only and misses some. The table lists roughly 72,000 clones, about four fifths of them singletons. Sequenced sample: peripheral blood. These receptors all stem from a woman aged 80 or over with active or convalescent COVID-19.

A single count supports this clone. The chain carries TRBV4-1 and TRBJ2-7, with D perhaps TRBD2 (6 bases). There are 12 residues in the CDR3. With 1 base removed from V and 7 bases from J, the gap between germline ends came to 8 bases. CDR1 MGHRA and CDR2 YSYEKL come from the germline V gene. The CDR3 sequence: CASSQGLAEQYF. The CDR3, as DNA: TGCGCCAGCAGCCAAGGGCTAGCGGAGCAGTACTTC.

The CDR3 DNA is TGTGCCAGCAGCTTAGTCAGGGGGGAGACCCAGTACTTC. Protein: CASSLVRGETQYF. The J gene is TRBJ2-5, the V gene TRBV7-3; 7 bases are a match to TRBD1. V dropped 2 bases and J dropped 5; count of bases not matched to a gene: 2. Germline CDR1 is SGHTA and CDR2 is FQGTGA. This CDR3 is 13 amino acids long.

This clone was seen a few times. This rearrangement joins TRBV7-9 to TRBJ1-2; D possibly corresponds to TRBD1 (6 bases). Germline lookup yields CDR1 SEHNR and CDR2 FQNEAQ (reference sequence). The length of the CDR3 is 11 residues. Trimming pared 6 bases from V and 7 bases from J, leaving 9 bases between. The CDR3: CASSNRAGYTF. The CDR3 DNA reads TGTGCCAGCAGTAACAGGGCTGGCTACACCTTC.

This chain joins TRBV4-2 and TRBJ2-2, with TRBD1 matching 7 bases. CDR3 length equals 15 residues. The V gene's germline CDR1 is LGHNA and CDR2 YNFKEQ. The V segment lost 0 bases and the J segment 6 bases; nucleotides outside the gene matches: 4. CDR3 in amino acids: CASSQDRGRPGELFF. In DNA form, the CDR3 reads TGTGCCAGCAGCCAAGATAGGGGGCGGCCCGGGGAGCTGTTTTTT.

The chain links TRBV13 to TRBJ1-5; 10 bases are a match to TRBD1. Germline V CDR1 and CDR2: PRHDT, FYEKMQ (reference sequence). The V gene end was trimmed by 5 bases and the J gene end by 2 bases; junction bases not matched to a gene: 3. This CDR3 region has 15 residues. CDR3 in amino acids: CASSPGQGRNQPQHF. DNA of the CDR3: TGTGCCAGCAGCCCGGGACAGGGGCGCAATCAGCCCCAGCATTTT.

This clone occurred once. J is TRBJ1-1 and V is TRBV10-3; TRBD1 aligns across 7 bases. V trimming: 4 bases; J trimming: 1 base; junction bases outside the gene matches: 9. The germline gives CDR1 ENHRY, CDR2 SYGVKD. The CDR3 has 16 residues. CDR3 DNA sequence: TGTGCCATCAGTGTGGTTAAACAGGGGAGGAACACTGAAGCTTTCTTT. Translated: CAISVVKQGRNTEAFF.

The V gene is TRBV9, the J gene TRBJ1-1; a weak D match, TRBD1 (5 bases). Trimming took off 4 bases at V and 4 bases at J, with 14 bases between the two ends. CDR1 is SGDLS, CDR2 YYNGEE, per germline. This CDR3 region has 14 residues. The CDR3 coding sequence is TGTGCCAGCAGCACGACGGGCGGGGCCACTGAAGCTTTCTTT. Protein product: CASSTTGGATEAFF.

The chain carries TRBV7-3 and TRBJ2-1, with 10 bases aligning to TRBD2. J gave up 2 bases and V 5 bases, and 3 bases lay outside the gene matches. The germline V gene has CDR1 SGHTA and CDR2 FQGTGA. There are 15 residues in the CDR3. The CDR3 reads CASSPAGGAYNEQFF. The DNA of the CDR3 is TGTGCCAGCAGCCCAGCGGGAGGGGCCTACAATGAGCAGTTCTTC.

The CDR3 nucleotides read TGTGCCAGCAGTTACCCTACAGGACACAGCAATGAGCAGTTCTTC. Protein: CASSYPTGHSNEQFF. The chain recombines TRBV6-6 with TRBJ2-1; tentative D call: TRBD1 (5 bases). This CDR3 is 15 amino acids long. The germline V gene has CDR1 MNHNY and CDR2 SVGAGI (reference sequence). The germline V and J ends were trimmed by 2 bases and 6 bases, with 14 bases remaining between them.

This clone has a single count. The CDR3 DNA reads as TGCAGCGTTGTGGTTCAGCGGGGGGGTTTCTATGAGCAGTTCTTC. Translating it yields CSVVVQRGGFYEQFF. The gene calls are TRBV29-1 and TRBJ2-1; the match to TRBD2 covers 10 bases. The CDR3 sequence is 15 residues long. Trimming at V came to 4 bases and at J to 8 bases, leaving 11 bases not matched to a gene. Per germline, CDR1 SQVTM and CDR2 ANQGSEA.

The chain uses TRBV19 and TRBJ1-5, with 8 nucleotides matching TRBD1. V lost 3 bases and J lost 0; bases outside the gene matches: 4. This CDR3 has 16 amino acids. Germline-derived CDR1 and CDR2 are LNHDA and SQIVND (reference sequence). CDR3 region: CASSISGGNSNQPQHF. CDR3 sequence (DNA): TGTGCCAGTAGTATTTCAGGGGGCAATAGCAATCAGCCCCAGCATTTT.